This record concerns one T cell receptor beta chain sequence. What it binds is unknown. RNA amounts of about 0.5 to 1 ug underwent reverse transcription with random hexamers. Amplification of TCR beta CDR3 across 54 Vbeta and 13 Jbeta was performed with immunoSEQ multiplex PCR. In TCRdb, the immunoSEQ multiplex PCR reads were re-called with MiXCR into one record per CDR3 protein. The sample lists 80,000 to 90,000 distinct CDR3 sequences; 95% were seen once. While CD8+ and CD4+ T cells were isolated negatively, TEMRA cells were enriched by FACS. The data were taken from a study of CD8 T cells in Susac syndrome. Overall study: Patients with Susac syndrome, at blood draw, were therapy-naive, on corticosteroids, or on intravenous immunoglobulin alone. Findings and limits, study-wide: Within total CD8+ repertoires, roughly 17 Susac-specific public clones were found, and within CD8+ TEMRA repertoires, 4 to 6.

V lost 7 bases to trimming and J lost 1 base, with 14 bases between them. The CDR3 has 13 residues. CDR1 DFQATT and CDR2 SNEGSKA come from the germline V gene (reference sequence). The sequence was collected from a human donor with Susac syndrome. This chain connects TRBV20-1 to TRBJ2-7, with D possibly called TRBD1 or TRBD2 (5 bases each). Input material: CD8+ T cells from PBMCs. In nucleotides, the CDR3 is TGCAGTGGGGGGACGAGGACGTCCTACGAGCAGTACTTC. It translates to CSGGTRTSYEQYF.